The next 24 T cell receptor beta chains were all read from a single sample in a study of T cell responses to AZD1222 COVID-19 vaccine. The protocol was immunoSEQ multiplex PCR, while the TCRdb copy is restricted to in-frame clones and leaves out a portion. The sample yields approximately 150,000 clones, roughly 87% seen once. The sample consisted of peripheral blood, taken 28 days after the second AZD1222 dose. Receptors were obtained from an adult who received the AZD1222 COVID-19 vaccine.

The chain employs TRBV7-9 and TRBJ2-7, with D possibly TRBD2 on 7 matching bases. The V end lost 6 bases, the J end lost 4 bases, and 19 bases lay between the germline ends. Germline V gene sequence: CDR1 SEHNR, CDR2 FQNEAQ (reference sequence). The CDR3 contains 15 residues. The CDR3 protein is CASRHSRGAEYEQYF. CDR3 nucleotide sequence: TGTGCCAGCAGACATTCCCGGGGGGCGGAATACGAGCAGTACTTC.

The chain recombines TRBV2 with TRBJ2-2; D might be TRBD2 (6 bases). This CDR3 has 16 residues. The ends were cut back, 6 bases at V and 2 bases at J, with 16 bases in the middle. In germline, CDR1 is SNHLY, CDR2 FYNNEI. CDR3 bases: TGTGCCAGCAGGGAGGGTTCTACAGGAAACACCGGGGAGCTGTTTTTT. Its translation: CASREGSTGNTGELFF.

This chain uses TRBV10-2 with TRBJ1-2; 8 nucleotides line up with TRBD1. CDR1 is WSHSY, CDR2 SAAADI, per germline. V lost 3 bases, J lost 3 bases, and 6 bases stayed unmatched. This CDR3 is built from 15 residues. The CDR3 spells CASSDSGTGDYGYTF. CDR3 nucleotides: TGCGCCAGCAGTGACTCCGGGACAGGAGACTATGGCTACACCTTC.

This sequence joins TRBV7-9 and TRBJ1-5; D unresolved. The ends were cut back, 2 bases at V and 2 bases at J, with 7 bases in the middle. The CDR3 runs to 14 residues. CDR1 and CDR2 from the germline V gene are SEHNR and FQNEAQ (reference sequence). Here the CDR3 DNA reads TGTGCCAGCAGCTTATCAGAGGGCAATCAGCCCCAGCATTTT. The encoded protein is CASSLSEGNQPQHF.

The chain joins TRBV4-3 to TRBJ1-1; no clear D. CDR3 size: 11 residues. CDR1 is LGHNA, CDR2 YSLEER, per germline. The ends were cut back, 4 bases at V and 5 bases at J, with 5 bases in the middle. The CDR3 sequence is CASSLNTEAFF. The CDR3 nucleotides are TGCGCCAGCAGCCTAAATACTGAAGCTTTCTTT.

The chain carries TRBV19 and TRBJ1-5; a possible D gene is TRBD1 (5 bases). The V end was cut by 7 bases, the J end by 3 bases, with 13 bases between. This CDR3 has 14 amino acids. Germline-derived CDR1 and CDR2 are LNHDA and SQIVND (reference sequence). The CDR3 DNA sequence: TGTGCCAGTACCACCAGGGCTAACAATCAGCCCCAGCATTTT. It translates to CASTTRANNQPQHF.

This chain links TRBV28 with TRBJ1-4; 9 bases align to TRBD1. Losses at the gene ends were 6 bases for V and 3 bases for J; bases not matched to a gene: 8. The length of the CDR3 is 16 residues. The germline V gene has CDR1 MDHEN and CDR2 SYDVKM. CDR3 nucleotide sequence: TGTGCCAGCAGCCCCTGGACAGGGGAGGCTAATGAAAAACTGTTTTTT. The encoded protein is CASSPWTGEANEKLFF. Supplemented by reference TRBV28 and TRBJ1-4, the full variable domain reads DVKVTQSSRYLVKRTGEKVFLECVQDMDHENMFWYRQDPGLGLRLIYFSYDVKMKEKGDIPEGYSVSREKKERFSLILESASTNQTSMYLCASSPWTGEANEKLFFGSGTQLSVL.

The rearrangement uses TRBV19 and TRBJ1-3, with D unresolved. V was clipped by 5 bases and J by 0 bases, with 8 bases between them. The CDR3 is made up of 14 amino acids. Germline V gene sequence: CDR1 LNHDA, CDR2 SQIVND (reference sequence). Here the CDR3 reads CASSQLSSGNTIYF. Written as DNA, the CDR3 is TGTGCCAGTAGTCAACTGAGCTCTGGAAACACCATATATTTT.

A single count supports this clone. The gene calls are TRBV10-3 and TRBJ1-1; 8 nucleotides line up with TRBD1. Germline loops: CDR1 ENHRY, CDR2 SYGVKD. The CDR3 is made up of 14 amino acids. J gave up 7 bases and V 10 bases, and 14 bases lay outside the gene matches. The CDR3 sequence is CATATGEIWGEAFF. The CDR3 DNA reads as TGTGCCACCGCGACAGGGGAGATCTGGGGTGAAGCTTTCTTT.

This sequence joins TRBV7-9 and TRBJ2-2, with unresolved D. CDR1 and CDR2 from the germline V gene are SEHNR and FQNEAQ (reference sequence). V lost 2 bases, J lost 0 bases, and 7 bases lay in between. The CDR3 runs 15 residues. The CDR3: CASSLSQTNTGELFF. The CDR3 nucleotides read TGTGCCAGCAGCTTAAGCCAGACGAACACCGGGGAGCTGTTTTTT.

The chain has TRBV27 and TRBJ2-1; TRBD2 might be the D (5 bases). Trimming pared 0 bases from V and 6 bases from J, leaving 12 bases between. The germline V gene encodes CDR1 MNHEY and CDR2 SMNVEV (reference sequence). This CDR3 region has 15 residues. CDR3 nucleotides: TGTGCCAGCAGTTTATCCCTAGGGAGTTTCAATGAGCAGTTCTTC. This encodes CASSLSLGSFNEQFF.

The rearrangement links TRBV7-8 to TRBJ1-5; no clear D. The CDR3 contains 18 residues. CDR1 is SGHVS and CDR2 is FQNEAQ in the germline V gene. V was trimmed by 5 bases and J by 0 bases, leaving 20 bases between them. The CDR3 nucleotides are TGTGCCAGCAGCCCCTATGAGACCGTGGGGTTTAGCAATCAGCCCCAGCATTTT. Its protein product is CASSPYETVGFSNQPQHF.

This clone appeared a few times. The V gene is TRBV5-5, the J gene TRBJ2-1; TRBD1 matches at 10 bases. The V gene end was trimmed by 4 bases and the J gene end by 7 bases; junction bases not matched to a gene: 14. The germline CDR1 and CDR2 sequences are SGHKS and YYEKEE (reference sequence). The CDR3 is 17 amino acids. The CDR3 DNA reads TGTGCCAGCAGCATTGGGGATTGGACAGGGGGAGGGAATGAGCAGTTCTTC. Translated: CASSIGDWTGGGNEQFF.

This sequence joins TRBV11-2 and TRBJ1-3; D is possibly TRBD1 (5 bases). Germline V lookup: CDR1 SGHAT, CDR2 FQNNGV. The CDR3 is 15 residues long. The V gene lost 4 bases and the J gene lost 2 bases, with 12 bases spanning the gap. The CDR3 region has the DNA TGTGCCAGCAGCTCTTCTACAGGTCCTGGAAACACCATATATTTT. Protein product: CASSSSTGPGNTIYF.

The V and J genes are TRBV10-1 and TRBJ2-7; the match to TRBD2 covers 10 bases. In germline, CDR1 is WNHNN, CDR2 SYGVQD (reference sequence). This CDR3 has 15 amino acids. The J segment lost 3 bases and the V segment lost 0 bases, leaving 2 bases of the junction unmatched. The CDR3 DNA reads TGCGCCAGCAGTGAGTCGGCTAGCGGGAGCTACGAGCAGTACTTC. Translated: CASSESASGSYEQYF.

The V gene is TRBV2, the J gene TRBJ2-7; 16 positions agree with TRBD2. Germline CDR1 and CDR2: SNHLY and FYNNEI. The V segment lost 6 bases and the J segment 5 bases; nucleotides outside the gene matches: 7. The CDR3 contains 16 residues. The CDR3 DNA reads TGTGCCAGCAGATCCGGGACTAGCGGGAGGGCCGACGAGCAGTACTTC. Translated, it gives CASRSGTSGRADEQYF. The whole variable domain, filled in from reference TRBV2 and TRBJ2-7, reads EPEVTQTPSHQVTQMGQEVILRCVPISNHLYFYWYRQILGQKVEFLVSFYNNEISEKSEIFDDQFSVERPDGSNFTLKIRSTKLEDSAMYFCASRSGTSGRADEQYFGPGTRLTVT.

The CDR3 nucleotides are TGTGCCAGCAGCTGGGGGGGAGCTCAAGGGTACTTC. Its translation is CASSWGGAQGYF. The chain links TRBV7-9 to TRBJ2-5, with 7 bases fitting TRBD2. The germline V gene has CDR1 SEHNR and CDR2 FQNEAQ (reference sequence). V dropped 4 bases and J dropped 13; count of bases not matched to a gene: 9. The CDR3 contains 12 residues.

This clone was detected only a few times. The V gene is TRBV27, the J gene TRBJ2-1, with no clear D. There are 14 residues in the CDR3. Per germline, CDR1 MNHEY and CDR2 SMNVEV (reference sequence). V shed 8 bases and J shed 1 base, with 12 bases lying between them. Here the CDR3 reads CASPHWGSYNEQFF. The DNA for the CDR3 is TGTGCCAGCCCCCACTGGGGTTCCTACAATGAGCAGTTCTTC.

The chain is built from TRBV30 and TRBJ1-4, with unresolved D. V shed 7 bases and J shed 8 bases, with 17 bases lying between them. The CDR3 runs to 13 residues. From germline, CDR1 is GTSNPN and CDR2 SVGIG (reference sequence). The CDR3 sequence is CAFVGAGGEKLFF. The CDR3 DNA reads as TGTGCCTTTGTTGGAGCCGGTGGGGAAAAACTGTTTTTT.

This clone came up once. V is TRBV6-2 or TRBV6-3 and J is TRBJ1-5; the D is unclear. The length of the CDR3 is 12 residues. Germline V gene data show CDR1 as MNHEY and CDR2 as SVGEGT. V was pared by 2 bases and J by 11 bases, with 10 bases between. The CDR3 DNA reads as TGTGCCAGCAGTTACAAGGGTTGGGCCCAGCATTTT. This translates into CASSYKGWAQHF.

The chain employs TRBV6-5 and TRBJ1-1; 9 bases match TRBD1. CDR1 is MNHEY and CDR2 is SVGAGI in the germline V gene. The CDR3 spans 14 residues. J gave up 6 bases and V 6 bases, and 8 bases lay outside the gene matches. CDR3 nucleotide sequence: TGTGCCAGCAGCTGGACAGGGGAGTCTTCTGAAGCTTTCTTT. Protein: CASSWTGESSEAFF.

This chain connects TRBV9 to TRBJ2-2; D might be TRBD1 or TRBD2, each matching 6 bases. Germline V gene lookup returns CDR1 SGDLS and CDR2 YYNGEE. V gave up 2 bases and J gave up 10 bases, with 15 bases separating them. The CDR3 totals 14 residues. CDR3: CASSVLGGSEELFF. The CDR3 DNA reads TGTGCCAGCAGCGTCCTGGGGGGCTCCGAGGAGCTGTTTTTT.

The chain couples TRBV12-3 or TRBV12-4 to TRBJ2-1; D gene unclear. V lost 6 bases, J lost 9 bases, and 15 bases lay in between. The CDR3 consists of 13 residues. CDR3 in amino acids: CASRPPLQVEQFF. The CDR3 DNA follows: TGTGCCAGCAGGCCCCCCCTGCAGGTTGAGCAGTTCTTC.

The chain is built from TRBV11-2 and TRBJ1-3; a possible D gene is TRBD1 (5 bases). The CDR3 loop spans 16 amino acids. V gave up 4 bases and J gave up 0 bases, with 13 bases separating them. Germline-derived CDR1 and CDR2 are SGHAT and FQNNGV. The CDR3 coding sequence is TGTGCCAGCAGCTCCCGGGACCTCGTCTCTGGAAACACCATATATTTT. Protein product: CASSSRDLVSGNTIYF.